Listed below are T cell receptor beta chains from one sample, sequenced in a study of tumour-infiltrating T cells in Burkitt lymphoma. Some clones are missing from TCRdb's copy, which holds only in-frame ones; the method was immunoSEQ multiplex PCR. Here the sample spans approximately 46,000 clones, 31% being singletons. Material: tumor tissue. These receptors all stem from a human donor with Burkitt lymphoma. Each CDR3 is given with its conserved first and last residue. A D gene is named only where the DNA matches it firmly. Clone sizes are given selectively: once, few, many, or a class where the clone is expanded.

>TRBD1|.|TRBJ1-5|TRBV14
CASSQTGGEGWGGYSNQPQHF
TGTGCCAGCAGCCAAACAGGGGGCGAAGGTTGGGGGGGCTATAGCAATCAGCCCCAGCATTTT
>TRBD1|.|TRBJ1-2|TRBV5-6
CASSPRTGSYTF
TGTGCCAGCAGCCCCCGGACAGGGAGCTACACCTTC
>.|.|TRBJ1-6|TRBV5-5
CASSGGQLNSPLHF
TGTGCCAGCAGCGGAGGACAGCTTAATTCACCCCTCCACTTT
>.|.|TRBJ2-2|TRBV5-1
CASSLERAATTGELFF
TGCGCCAGCAGCTTGGAGCGTGCAGCCACCACCGGGGAGCTGTTTTTT
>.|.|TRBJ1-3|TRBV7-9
CASSLIGSGNTIYF
TGTGCCAGCAGCTTAATCGGGTCCGGAAACACCATATATTTT
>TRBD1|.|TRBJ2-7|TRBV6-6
CASNLQGAQYEQYF
TGTGCCAGCAACCTACAGGGGGCTCAATACGAGCAGTACTTC
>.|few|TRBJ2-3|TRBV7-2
CASSSLGAGTTDTQYF
TGTGCCAGCAGCTCCTTGGGAGCCGGGACCACAGATACGCAGTATTTT
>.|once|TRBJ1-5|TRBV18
CASSLGQYNQPQHF
TGTGCCAGCTCACTTGGACAGTACAATCAGCCCCAGCATTTT
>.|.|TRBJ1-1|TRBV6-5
CASSVGQTEAFF
TGTGCCAGCAGCGTAGGACAAACAGAAGCTTTCTTT
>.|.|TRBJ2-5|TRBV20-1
CSAQPEETQYF
TGCAGTGCCCAACCTGAAGAGACCCAGTACTTC
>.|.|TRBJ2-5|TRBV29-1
CSVGQQETQYF
TGCAGCGTTGGTCAGCAAGAGACCCAGTACTTC
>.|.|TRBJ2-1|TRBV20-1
CSARGGNEQFF
TGCAGTGCGAGGGGGGGCAATGAGCAGTTCTTC
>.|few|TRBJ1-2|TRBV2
CASSVGPLDGYTF
TGTGCCAGCAGTGTGGGCCCCTTGGATGGCTACACCTTC
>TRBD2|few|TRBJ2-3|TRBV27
CASSFSGGATDTQYF
TGTGCCAGCAGTTTTAGCGGGGGGGCCACAGATACGCAGTATTTT
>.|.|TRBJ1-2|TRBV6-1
CASRATGLMGGYTF
TGTGCCAGCAGAGCCACAGGGTTGATGGGTGGCTACACCTTC
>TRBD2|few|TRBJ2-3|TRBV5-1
CASRVSGGLTDTQYF
TGCGCCAGCAGGGTTAGCGGGGGCCTCACAGATACGCAGTATTTT
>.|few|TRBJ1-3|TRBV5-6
CASSSGGSGNTIYF
TGTGCCAGCAGTTCCGGAGGCTCTGGAAACACCATATATTTT
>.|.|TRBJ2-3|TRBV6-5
CASSPGTFTDTQYF
TGTGCCAGCAGTCCGGGGACTTTCACAGATACGCAGTATTTT
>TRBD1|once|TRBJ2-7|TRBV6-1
CASTGTGAYEQYF
TGTGCCAGTACCGGGACAGGGGCCTACGAGCAGTACTTC
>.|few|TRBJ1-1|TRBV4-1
CASSQRENTEAFF
TGCGCCAGCAGCCAGAGAGAGAACACTGAAGCTTTCTTT
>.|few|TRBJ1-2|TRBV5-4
CASSPPLSYGYTF
TGTGCCAGCAGCCCGCCCTTATCCTATGGCTACACCTTC
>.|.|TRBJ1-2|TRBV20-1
CSASDSYGYTF
TGCAGTGCTAGTGACAGCTATGGCTACACCTTC
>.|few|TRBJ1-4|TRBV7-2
CASSSGPLVLGEKLFF
TGTGCCAGCAGCTCCGGTCCCCTCGTCCTGGGGGAAAAACTGTTTTTT
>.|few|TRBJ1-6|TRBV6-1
CASSEADTYNSPLHF
TGTGCCAGCAGTGAGGCCGACACCTATAATTCACCCCTCCACTTT
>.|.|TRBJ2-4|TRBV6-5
CASSLRASPKNIQYF
TGTGCCAGCAGCCTTCGGGCCTCTCCCAAAAACATTCAGTACTTC
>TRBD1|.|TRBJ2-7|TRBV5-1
CASSPIGQDYEQYF
TGCGCCAGCAGCCCTATCGGACAGGACTACGAGCAGTACTTC
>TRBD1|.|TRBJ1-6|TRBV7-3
CASSPTGANSPLHF
TGTGCCAGCAGCCCGACAGGGGCCAATTCACCCCTCCACTTT
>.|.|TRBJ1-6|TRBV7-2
CAISQGNSPLHF
TGTGCCATATCCCAGGGGAATTCACCCCTCCACTTT
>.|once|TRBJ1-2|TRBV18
CASSPGPGRHEFYGYTF
TGTGCCAGCTCACCAGGCCCGGGCAGACACGAGTTCTATGGCTACACCTTC
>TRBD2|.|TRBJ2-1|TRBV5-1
CASSLGPAGGHYNEQFF
TGCGCCAGCAGCTTGGGACCGGCGGGGGGACACTACAATGAGCAGTTCTTC
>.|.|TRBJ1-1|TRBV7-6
CASTSLGGRGGTEAFF
TGTGCCAGCACCTCGTTGGGGGGGCGCGGAGGCACTGAAGCTTTCTTT
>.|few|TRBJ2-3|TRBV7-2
CASSTLAAGSYTDTQYF
TGTGCCAGCAGCACATTAGCGGCTGGCTCTTACACAGATACGCAGTATTTT
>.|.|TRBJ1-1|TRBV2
CASSGGQSNLLNTEAFF
TGTGCCAGCAGTGGAGGACAGTCAAACCTATTGAACACTGAAGCTTTCTTT
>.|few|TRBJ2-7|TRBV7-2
CASSRSNPYEQYF
TGTGCCAGCAGCCGCTCGAACCCGTACGAGCAGTACTTC
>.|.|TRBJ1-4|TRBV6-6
CASSSRSPEKLFF
TGTGCCAGCAGTTCCAGGTCACCGGAAAAACTGTTTTTT
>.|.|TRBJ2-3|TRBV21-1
CASSKDPLGGGRTDTQYF
TGTGCCAGCAGCAAAGACCCCCTGGGCGGGGGCCGCACAGATACGCAGTATTTT
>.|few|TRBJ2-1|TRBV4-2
CASSHQRGQSEQFF
TGTGCCAGCAGCCACCAACGTGGACAGAGTGAGCAGTTCTTC
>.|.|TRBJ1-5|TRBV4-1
CASSQDQGGWNQPQHF
TGCGCCAGCAGCCAAGATCAGGGAGGTTGGAATCAGCCCCAGCATTTT
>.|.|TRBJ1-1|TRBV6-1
CASSEGFGGNTEAFF
TGTGCCAGCAGTGAAGGATTTGGGGGTAACACTGAAGCTTTCTTT
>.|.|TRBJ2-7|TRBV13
CASSLRVYEQYF
TGTGCCAGCAGCCTCCGGGTCTACGAGCAGTACTTC
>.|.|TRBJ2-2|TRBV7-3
CASSLGLVAGELFF
TGTGCCAGCAGCTTAGGGCTAGTTGCCGGGGAGCTGTTTTTT
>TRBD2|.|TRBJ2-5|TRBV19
CAWSAAGGYQETQYF
TGTGCCTGGAGCGCGGCGGGGGGCTACCAAGAGACCCAGTACTTC
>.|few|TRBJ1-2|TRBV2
CASILRDYGYTF
TGTGCCAGCATATTAAGGGACTATGGCTACACCTTC
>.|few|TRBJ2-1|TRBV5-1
CASSLGREEEQFF
TGCGCCAGCAGCTTGGGCAGGGAGGAGGAGCAGTTCTTC
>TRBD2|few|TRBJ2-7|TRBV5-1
CASTPGGYEQYF
TGCGCCAGCACCCCGGGGGGCTACGAGCAGTACTTC
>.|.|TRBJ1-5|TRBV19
CASSTTGYNQPQHF
TGTGCCAGTAGCACAACAGGGTACAATCAGCCCCAGCATTTT
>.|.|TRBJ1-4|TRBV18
CASSRTDEKLFF
TGTGCCAGCTCCCGCACGGATGAAAAACTGTTTTTT
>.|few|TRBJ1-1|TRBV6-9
CASSPLGGLNTEAFF
TGTGCCAGCAGCCCCCTCGGCGGATTGAACACTGAAGCTTTCTTT
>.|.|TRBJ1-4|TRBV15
CATSRETEGKFF
TGTGCCACCAGCAGAGAAACCGAGGGTAAATTTTTT
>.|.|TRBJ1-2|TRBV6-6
CASSEKNQAGYTF
TGTGCCAGCAGCGAGAAAAACCAGGCCGGCTACACCTTC
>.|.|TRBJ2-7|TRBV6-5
CASSYLDRPYEQYF
TGTGCCAGCAGTTACCTGGACCGACCCTACGAGCAGTACTTC
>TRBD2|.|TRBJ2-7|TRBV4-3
CASSQGGAGEQYF
TGCGCCAGCAGCCAGGGGGGAGCGGGGGAGCAGTACTTC
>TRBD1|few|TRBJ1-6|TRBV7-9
CASSSTTGDPIYNSPLHF
TGTGCCAGCAGCTCCACCACAGGGGATCCGATATATAATTCACCCCTCCACTTT